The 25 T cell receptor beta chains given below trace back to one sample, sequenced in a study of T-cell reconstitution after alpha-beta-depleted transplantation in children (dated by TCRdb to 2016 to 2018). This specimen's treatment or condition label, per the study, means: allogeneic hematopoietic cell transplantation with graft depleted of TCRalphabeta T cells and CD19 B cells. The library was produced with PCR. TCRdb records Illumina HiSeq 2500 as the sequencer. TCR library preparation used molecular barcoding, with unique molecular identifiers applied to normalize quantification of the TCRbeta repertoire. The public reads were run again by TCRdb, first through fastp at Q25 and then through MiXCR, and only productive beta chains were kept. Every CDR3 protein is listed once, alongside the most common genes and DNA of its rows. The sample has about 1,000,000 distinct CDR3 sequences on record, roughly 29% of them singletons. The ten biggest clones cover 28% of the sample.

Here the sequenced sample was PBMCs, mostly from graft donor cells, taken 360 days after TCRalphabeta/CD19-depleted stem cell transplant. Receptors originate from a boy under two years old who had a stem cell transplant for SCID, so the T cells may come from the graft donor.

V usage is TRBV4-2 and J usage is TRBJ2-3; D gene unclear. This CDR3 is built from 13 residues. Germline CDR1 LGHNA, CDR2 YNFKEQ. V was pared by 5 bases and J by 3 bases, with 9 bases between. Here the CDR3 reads CASSIRATDTQYF. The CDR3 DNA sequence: TGTGCCAGCAGCATCCGGGCTACAGATACGCAGTATTTT.

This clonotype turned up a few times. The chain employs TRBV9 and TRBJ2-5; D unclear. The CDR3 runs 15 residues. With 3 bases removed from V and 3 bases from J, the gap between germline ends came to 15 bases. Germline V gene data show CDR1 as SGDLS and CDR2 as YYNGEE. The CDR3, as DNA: TGTGCCAGCAGCGCCAGACCTTCTCCTAAAGAGACCCAGTACTTC. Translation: CASSARPSPKETQYF.

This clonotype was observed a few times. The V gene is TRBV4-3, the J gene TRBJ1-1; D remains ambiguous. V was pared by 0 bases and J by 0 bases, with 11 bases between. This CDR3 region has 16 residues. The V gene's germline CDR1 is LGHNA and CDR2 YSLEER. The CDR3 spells CASSQDRWLLNTEAFF. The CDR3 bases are TGCGCCAGCAGCCAAGATAGGTGGCTATTGAACACTGAAGCTTTCTTT.

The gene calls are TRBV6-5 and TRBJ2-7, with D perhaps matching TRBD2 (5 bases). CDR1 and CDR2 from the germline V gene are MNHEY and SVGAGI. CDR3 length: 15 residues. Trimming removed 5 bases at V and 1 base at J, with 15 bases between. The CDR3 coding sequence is TGTGCCAGCAGTATCACTAGAGGTCCTTCCTACGAGCAGTACTTC. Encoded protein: CASSITRGPSYEQYF.

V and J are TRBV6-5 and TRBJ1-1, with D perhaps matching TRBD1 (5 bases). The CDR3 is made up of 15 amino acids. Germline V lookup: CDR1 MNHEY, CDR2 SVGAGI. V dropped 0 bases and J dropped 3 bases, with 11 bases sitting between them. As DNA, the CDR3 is TGTGCCAGCAGTTACTCGAGGGGTGAGGACACTGAAGCTTTCTTT. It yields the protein CASSYSRGEDTEAFF.

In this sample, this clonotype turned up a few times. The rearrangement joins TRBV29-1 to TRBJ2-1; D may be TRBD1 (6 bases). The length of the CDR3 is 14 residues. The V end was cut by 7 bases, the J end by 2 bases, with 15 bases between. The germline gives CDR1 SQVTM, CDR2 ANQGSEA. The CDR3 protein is CSGKPGVAYNEQFF. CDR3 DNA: TGCAGCGGTAAACCAGGGGTGGCCTACAATGAGCAGTTCTTC.

The CDR3 DNA reads TGCAGTGCTAGAGATTATCACGGCTATGGCTACACCTTC. Its protein is CSARDYHGYGYTF. The chain uses TRBV20-1 and TRBJ1-2; D unclear. The CDR3 contains 13 residues. V gave up 0 bases and J gave up 4 bases, with 9 bases separating them. CDR1 is DFQATT, CDR2 SNEGSKA, per germline (reference sequence).

Here the CDR3 reads CSAAGTDYGYTF. DNA for the CDR3: TGCAGTGCTGCCGGGACGGACTATGGCTACACCTTC. The chain employs TRBV20-1 and TRBJ1-2; perhaps TRBD1 as D (5 bases). CDR3 length: 12 residues. The V end was cut by 5 bases, the J end by 3 bases, with 10 bases between. Germline V gene lookup returns CDR1 DFQATT and CDR2 SNEGSKA (reference sequence).

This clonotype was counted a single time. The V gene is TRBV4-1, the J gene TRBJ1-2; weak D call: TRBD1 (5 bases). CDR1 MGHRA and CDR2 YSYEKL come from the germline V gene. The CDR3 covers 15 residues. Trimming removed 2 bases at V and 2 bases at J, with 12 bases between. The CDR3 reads CASSQLPGPNYGYTF. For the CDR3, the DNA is TGCGCCAGCAGCCAATTACCGGGGCCCAACTATGGCTACACCTTC.

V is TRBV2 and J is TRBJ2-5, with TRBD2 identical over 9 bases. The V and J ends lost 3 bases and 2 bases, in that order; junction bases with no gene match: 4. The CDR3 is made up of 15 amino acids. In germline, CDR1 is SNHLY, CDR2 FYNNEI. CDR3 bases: TGTGCCAGCAGTGAGGGACTAGCTATTCAAGAGACCCAGTACTTC. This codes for CASSEGLAIQETQYF.

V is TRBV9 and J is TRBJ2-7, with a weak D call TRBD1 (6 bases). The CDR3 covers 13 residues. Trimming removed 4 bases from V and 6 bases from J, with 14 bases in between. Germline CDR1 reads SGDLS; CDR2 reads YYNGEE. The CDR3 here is CASSRGGMGEQYF. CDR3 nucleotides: TGTGCCAGCAGCCGAGGGGGAATGGGCGAGCAGTACTTC.

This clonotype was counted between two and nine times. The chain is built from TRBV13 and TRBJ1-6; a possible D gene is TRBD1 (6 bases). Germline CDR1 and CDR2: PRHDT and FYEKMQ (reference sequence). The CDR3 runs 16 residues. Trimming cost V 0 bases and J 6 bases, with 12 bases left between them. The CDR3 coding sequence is TGTGCCAGCAGCTTAGGTGCGGAGGGGGGTAATTCACCCCTCCACTTT. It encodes CASSLGAEGGNSPLHF.

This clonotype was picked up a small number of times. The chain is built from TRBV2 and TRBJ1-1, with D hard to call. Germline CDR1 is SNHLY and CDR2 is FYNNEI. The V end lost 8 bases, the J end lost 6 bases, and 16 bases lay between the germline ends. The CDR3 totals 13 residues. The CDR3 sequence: CASVWEEVPEAFF. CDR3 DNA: TGTGCCAGCGTTTGGGAAGAAGTTCCTGAAGCTTTCTTT.

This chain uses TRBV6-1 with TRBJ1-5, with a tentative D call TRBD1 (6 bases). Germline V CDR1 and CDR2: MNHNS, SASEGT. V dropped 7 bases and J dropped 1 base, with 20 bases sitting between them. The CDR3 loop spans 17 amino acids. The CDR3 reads CASNQRGGTSSNQPQHF. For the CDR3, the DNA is TGTGCCAGCAACCAAAGGGGCGGGACAAGCAGCAATCAGCCCCAGCATTTT.

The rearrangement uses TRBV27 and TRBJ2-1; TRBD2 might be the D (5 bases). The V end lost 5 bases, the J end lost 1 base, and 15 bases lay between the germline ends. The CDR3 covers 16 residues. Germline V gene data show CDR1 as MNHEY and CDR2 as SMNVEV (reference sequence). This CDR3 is CASSLRGGFSYNEQFF. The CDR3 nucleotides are TGTGCCAGCAGTCTACGAGGCGGGTTTTCCTACAATGAGCAGTTCTTC.

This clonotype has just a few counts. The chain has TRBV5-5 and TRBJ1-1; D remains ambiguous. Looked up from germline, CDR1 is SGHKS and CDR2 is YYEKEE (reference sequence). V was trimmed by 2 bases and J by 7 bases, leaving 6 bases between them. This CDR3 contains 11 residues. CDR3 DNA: TGTGCCAGCAGCTTCCGGCGTGAAGCTTTCTTT. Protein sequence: CASSFRREAFF.

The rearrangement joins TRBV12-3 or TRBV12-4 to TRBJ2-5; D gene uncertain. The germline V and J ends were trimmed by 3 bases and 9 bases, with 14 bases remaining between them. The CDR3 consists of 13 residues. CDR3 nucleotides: TGTGCCAGCAGTTTCGGGCTGGCGTCGGCCCAGTACTTC. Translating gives CASSFGLASAQYF.

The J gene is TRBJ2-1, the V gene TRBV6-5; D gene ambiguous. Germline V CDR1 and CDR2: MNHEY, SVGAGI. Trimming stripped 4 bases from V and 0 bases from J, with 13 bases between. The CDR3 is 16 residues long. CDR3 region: CASSSRLRSSYNEQFF. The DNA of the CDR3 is TGTGCCAGCAGTTCTCGGCTAAGGAGCTCCTACAATGAGCAGTTCTTC.

The CDR3 loop reads CASSPGPTVTQETQYF. CDR3 coding DNA: TGCGCCAGCAGCCCGGGTCCGACAGTGACACAAGAGACCCAGTACTTC. The chain employs TRBV4-1 and TRBJ2-5; TRBD1 might be the D (5 bases). The germline CDR1 and CDR2 sequences are MGHRA and YSYEKL. The CDR3 has 16 amino acids. Trimming took off 4 bases at V and 2 bases at J, with 17 bases between the two ends.

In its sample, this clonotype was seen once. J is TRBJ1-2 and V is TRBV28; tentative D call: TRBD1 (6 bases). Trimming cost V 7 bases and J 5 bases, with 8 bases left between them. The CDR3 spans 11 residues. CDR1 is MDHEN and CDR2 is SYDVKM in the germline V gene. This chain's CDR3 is CASKGEYGYTF. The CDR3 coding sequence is TGTGCCAGCAAGGGGGAGTATGGCTACACCTTC.

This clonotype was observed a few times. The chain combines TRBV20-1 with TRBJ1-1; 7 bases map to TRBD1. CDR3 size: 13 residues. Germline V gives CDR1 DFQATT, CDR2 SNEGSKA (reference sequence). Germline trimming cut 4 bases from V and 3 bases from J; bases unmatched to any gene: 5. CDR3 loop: CSANNRGYTEAFF. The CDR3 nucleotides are TGCAGTGCTAATAACAGGGGATACACTGAAGCTTTCTTT.

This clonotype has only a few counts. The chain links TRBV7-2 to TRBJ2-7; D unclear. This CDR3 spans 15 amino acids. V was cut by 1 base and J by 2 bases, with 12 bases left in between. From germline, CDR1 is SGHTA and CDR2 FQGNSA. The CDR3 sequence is CASSLVQMLPYEQYF. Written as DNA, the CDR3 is TGTGCCAGCAGCTTAGTACAAATGCTTCCCTACGAGCAGTACTTC.

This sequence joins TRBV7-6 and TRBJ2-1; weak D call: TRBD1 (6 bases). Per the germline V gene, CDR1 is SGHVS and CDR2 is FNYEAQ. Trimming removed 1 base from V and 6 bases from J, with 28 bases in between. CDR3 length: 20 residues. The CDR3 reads CASSLVLRTVDRLNLNEQFF. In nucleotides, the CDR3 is TGTGCCAGCAGCTTAGTTTTGCGCACCGTGGACAGACTTAACCTCAATGAGCAGTTCTTC.

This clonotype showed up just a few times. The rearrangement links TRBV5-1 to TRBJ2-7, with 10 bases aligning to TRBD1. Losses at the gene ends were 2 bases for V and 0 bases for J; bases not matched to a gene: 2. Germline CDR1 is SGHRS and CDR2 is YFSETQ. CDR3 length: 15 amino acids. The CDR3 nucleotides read TGCGCCAGCAGCTTCCGGGACAGGGGCTCCTACGAGCAGTACTTC. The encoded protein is CASSFRDRGSYEQYF.

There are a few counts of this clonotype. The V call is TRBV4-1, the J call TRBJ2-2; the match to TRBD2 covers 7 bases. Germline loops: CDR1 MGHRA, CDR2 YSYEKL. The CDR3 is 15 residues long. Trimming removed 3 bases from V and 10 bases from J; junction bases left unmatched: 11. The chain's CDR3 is CASSHLPQLAAELFF. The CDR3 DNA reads TGCGCCAGCAGCCACCTCCCGCAGCTAGCGGCGGAGCTGTTTTTT.